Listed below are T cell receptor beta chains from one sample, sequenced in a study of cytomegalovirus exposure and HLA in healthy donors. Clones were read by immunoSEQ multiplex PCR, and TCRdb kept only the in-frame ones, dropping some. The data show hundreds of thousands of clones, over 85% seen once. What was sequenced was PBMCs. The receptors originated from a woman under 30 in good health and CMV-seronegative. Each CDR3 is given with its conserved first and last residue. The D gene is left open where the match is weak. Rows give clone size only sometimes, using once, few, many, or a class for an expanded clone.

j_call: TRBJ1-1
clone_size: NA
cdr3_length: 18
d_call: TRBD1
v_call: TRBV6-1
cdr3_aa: CASSEARQGVGWNTEAFF
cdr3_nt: TGTGCCAGCAGTGAAGCGAGACAGGGGGTAGGGTGGAACACTGAAGCTTTCTTT

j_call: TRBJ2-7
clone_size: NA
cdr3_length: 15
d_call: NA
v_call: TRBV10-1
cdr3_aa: CASSPSGISVHEQYF
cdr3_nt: TGCGCCAGCAGTCCCAGCGGCATCTCGGTGCACGAGCAGTACTTC

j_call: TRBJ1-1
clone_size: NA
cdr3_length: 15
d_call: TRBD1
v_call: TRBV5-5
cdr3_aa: CASSLAGTGYTEAFF
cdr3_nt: TGTGCCAGCAGCTTGGCTGGGACAGGATACACTGAAGCTTTCTTT

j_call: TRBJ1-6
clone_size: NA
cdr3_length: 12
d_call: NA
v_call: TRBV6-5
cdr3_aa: CASSQGNSPLHF
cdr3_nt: TGTGCCAGCAGTCAGGGAAATTCACCCCTCCACTTT

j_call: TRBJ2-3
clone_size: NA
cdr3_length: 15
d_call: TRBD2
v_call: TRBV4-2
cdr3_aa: CASSQRTSASDTQYF
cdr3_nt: TGTGCCAGCAGCCAAAGGACTAGTGCGTCAGATACGCAGTATTTT

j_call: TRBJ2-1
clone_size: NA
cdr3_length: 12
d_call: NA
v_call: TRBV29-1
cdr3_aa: CSVIQQGGLQFF
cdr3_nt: TGCAGCGTCATACAGCAGGGGGGTTTGCAGTTCTTC

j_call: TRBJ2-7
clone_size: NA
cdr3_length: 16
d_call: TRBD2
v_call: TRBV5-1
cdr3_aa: CASSLGGRGSSYEQYF
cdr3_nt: TGCGCCAGCAGCTTGGGTGGGCGGGGGTCTTCCTACGAGCAGTACTTC

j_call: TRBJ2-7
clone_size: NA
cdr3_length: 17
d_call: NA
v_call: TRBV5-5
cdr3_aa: CASSLTYGGPLTYEQYF
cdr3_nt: TGTGCCAGCAGCTTGACCTACGGGGGGCCACTCACCTACGAGCAGTACTTC

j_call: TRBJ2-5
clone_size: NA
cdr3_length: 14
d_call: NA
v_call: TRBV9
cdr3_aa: CASSARVTQETQYF
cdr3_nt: TGTGCCAGCAGCGCCCGAGTTACCCAAGAGACCCAGTACTTC

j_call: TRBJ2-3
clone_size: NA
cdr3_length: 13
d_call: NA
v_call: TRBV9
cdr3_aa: CASSGETGDTQYF
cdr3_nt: TGTGCCAGCAGCGGAGAGACAGGAGATACGCAGTATTTT

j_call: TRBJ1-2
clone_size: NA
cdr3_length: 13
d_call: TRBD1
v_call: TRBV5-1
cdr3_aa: CASSFTGAYGYTF
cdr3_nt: TGCGCCAGCAGCTTTACAGGGGCCTATGGCTACACCTTC

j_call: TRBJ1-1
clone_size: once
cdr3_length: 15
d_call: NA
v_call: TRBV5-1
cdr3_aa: CASIHGGGTNTEAFF
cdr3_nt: TGCGCCAGCATACATGGGGGGGGAACGAACACTGAAGCTTTCTTT

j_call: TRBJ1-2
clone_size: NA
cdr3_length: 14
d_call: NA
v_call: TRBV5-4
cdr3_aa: CASSLGGRTDGYTF
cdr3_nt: TGTGCCAGCAGCTTGGGGGGGAGGACTGATGGCTACACCTTC

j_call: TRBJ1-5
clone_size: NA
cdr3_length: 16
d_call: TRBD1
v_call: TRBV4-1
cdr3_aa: CASSQDIGRGDQPQHF
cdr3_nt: TGCGCCAGCAGCCAAGATATCGGCAGGGGGGATCAGCCCCAGCATTTT

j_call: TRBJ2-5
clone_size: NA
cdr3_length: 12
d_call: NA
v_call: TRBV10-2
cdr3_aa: CASSEGEETQYF
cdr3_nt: TGCGCCAGCAGTGAAGGGGAAGAGACCCAGTACTTC

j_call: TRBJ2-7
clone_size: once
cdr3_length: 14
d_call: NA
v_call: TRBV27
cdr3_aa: CASSLAGTYAEQYF
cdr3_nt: TGTGCCAGCAGTTTAGCGGGTACTTATGCCGAGCAGTACTTC

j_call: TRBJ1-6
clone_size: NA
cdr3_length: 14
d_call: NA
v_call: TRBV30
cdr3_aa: CAWSVHPGDTPLHF
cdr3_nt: TGTGCCTGGAGTGTACATCCAGGGGATACACCCCTCCACTTT

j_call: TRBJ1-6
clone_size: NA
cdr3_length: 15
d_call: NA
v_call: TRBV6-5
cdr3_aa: CASSRSGSYNSPLHF
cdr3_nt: TGTGCCAGCAGTCGCAGCGGGTCTTATAATTCACCCCTCCACTTT

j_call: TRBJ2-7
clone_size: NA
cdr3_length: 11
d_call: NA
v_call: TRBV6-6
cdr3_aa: CASSPHYEQYF
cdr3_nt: TGTGCCAGCAGTCCCCACTACGAGCAGTACTTC

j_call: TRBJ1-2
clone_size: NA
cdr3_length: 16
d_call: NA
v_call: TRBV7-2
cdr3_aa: CASSQPSRGGNYGYTF
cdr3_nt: TGTGCCAGCAGCCAGCCATCACGAGGGGGAAACTATGGCTACACCTTC

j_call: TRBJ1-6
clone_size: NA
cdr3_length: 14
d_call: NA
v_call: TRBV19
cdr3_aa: CASISSSYNSPLHF
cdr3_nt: TGTGCCAGTATTTCGAGCTCCTATAATTCACCCCTCCACTTT

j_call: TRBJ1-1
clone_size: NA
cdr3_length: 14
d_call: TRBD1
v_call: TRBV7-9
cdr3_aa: CASSSPGGNEEAFF
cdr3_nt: TGTGCCAGCAGCAGTCCAGGGGGGAACGAGGAAGCTTTCTTT

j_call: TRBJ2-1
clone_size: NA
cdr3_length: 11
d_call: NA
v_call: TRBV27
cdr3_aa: CASSQNNEQFF
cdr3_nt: TGTGCCAGCAGCCAAAACAATGAGCAGTTCTTC

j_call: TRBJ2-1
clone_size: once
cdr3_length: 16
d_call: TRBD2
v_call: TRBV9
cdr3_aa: CASSVESAGGRVEQFF
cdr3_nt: TGTGCCAGCAGCGTAGAGTCGGCGGGGGGACGAGTTGAGCAGTTCTTC

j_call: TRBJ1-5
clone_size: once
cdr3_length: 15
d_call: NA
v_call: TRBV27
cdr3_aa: CASRGRGYSNQPQHF
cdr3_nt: TGTGCCAGCAGGGGCAGGGGATATAGCAATCAGCCCCAGCATTTT

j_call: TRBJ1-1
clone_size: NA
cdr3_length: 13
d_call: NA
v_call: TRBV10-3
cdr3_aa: CATEGLVNTEAFF
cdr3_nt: TGTGCCACGGAGGGACTCGTGAACACTGAAGCTTTCTTT